The sequence of this T cell receptor (beta chain) was determined in a study of blood T cell repertoires in COVID-19 (dated by TCRdb to about 2020). In terms of the full investigation: Collaborator samples came from the United States, Italy and Spain and covered acute and convalescent phases of COVID-19. The material from the prospective study consisted of cDNA or gDNA derived from T cells, B-cell-depleted T cells, or PBMCs. Subjects who had been exposed to COVID-19, were actively infected with it, or had recovered from it provided the deeply sampled blood TCRbeta repertoires that made up the dataset. The repertoires were released in a freely available public database meant as a resource for research on the immune response to SARS-CoV-2. Samples came from the ongoing ImmuneRACE study (first 160 participants) plus 1,254 subjects from 6 global collaborators. Nearly every sample came with metadata listing a de-identified subject ID, COVID-19 status, age in years and sex. HLA class I and class II types, where available, came from metadata supplied by the sample provider rather than from assay-based typing.

TCRbeta CDR3 regions were amplified from genomic DNA using the immunoSEQ Assay, a bias-controlled multiplex PCR. For the original study's pipeline: The number of nucleated cells in each sample was estimated from the amplification of reference gene primers within the assay. To quantify the absolute abundance of each unique TCRbeta CDR3 rearrangement, sequence reads were collapsed and filtered. For each sample, productive Simpson clonality was calculated as the square root of Simpson's diversity index across productive rearrangements. TCRdb retrieved this table from immuneACCESS and kept in-frame rearrangements only. Not all clones are present; in checked studies, unresolved V genes account for under half, and no reason is known for the remainder. That table furnishes V, J and clone size, whereas the DNA furnished D and trimming. The sample records over 200,000 clones, approximately 90% of which are singletons. In total, the top ten clones hold just under 9% of the sample.

In the prospective study, participants were roughly 18 to 89 years old, resided in around 25 geographic areas of the United States, and were enrolled through a virtual design. In the prospective study, participants were assigned to cohorts based on the clinical history participants reported in a screening survey and a study questionnaire. For ImmuneRACE Cohort 3, a participant was defined as recovered based on two consecutive negative NP/OP PCR tests, clearance by a healthcare professional, or resolution of symptoms. In the prospective study, whole blood, serum and a nasopharyngeal or oropharyngeal swab were collected from each participant by mobile phlebotomists. Participants in the prospective study had the option to provide additional blood draws and questionnaires over a roughly 2-month period. Blood samples from the prospective study were shipped frozen or at room temperature prior to DNA extraction.

The paper as a whole reports these results and caveats: The amount of clinical and demographic metadata varied by source and participant and was provided uncurated.

About this clone itself: It has no known antigen specificity. No much larger clone exists at a distance of one base, and base qualities are not known.

This clonotype was obtained from a man aged 35 to 55 who had recovered from COVID-19. Sequenced: PBMCs or T cells enriched from blood (not recorded which).

The sequenced DNA is TGTGCCAGCAGTGAAAGGGGGAGCACAGATACGCAGTATTTT. This yields the protein CASSERGSTDTQYF. Recombination joined TRBV6-1 with TRBJ2-3; TRBD1 could be the D gene, as 6 bases match. From its cysteine to its phenylalanine, the CDR3 spans 14 amino acids. The read is trimmed to its CDR3 DNA, 42 bases read in frame from base 1. V sheds 2 bases and J sheds 0 bases, leaving 6 bases between their ends. Based on the germline V gene, the CDR1 and CDR2 sequences are MNHNS and SASEGT.